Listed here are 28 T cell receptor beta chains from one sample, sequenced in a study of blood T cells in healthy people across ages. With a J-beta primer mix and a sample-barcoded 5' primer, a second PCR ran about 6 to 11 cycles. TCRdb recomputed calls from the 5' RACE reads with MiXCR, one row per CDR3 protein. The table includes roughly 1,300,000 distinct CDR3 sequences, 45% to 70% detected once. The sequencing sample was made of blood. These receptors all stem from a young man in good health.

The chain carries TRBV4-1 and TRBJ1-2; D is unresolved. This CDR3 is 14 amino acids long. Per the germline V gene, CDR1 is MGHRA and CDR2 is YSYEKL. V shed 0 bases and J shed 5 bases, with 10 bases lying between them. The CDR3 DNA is TGCGCCAGCAGCCAAGATGTGCGCTTTTATGGCTACACCTTC. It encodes CASSQDVRFYGYTF.

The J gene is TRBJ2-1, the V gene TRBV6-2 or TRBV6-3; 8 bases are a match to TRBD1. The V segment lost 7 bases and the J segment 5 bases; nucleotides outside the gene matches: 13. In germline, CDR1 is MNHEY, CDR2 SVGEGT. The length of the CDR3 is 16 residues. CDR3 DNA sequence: TGTGCCAGCATTTTCGGGACAGGACTCGCCCACAATGAGCAGTTCTTC. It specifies CASIFGTGLAHNEQFF.

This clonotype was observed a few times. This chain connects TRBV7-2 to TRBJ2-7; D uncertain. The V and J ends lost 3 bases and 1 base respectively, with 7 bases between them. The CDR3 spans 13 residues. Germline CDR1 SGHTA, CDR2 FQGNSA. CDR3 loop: CASSFFGSYEQYF. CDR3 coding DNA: TGTGCCAGCAGCTTTTTTGGGTCCTACGAGCAGTACTTC.

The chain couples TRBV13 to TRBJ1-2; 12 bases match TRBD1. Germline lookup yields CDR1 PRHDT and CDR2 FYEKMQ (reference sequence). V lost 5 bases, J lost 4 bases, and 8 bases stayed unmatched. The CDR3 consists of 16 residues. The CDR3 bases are TGTGCCAGCAGCGCGCCGGGACAGGGGGCCGGCTATGGCTACACCTTC. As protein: CASSAPGQGAGYGYTF.

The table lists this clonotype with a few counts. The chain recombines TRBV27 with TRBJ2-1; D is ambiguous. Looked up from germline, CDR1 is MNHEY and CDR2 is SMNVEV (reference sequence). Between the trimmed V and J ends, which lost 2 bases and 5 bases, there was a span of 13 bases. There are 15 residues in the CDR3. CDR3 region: CASSLMAEAHNEQFF. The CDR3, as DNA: TGTGCCAGCAGTTTAATGGCCGAAGCCCACAATGAGCAGTTCTTC.

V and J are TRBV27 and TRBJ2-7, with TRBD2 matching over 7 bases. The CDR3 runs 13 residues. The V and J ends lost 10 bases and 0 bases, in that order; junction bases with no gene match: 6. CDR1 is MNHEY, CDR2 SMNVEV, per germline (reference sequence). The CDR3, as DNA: TGTGCCATCCGGGACTACAGCTCCTACGAGCAGTACTTC. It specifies CAIRDYSSYEQYF.

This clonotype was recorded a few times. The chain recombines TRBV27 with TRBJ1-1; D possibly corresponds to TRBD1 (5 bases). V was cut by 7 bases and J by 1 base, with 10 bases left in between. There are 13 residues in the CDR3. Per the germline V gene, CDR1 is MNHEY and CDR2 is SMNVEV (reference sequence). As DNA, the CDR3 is TGTGCCAGCAACACGAGGGGGAACACTGAAGCTTTCTTT. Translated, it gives CASNTRGNTEAFF.

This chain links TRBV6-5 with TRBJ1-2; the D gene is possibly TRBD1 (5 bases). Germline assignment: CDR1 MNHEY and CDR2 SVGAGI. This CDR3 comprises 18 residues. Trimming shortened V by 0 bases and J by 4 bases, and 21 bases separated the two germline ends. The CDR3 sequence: CASSYSDRAGTLFYGYTF. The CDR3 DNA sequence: TGTGCCAGCAGTTACTCCGACCGGGCAGGGACTCTCTTCTATGGCTACACCTTC.

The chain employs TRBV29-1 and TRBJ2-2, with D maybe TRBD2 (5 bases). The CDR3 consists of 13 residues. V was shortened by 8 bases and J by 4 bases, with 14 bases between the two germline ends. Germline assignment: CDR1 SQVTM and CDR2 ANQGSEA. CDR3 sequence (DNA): TGCAGCCCGCCCGGCGGAGGCACCGGGGAGCTGTTTTTT. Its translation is CSPPGGGTGELFF.

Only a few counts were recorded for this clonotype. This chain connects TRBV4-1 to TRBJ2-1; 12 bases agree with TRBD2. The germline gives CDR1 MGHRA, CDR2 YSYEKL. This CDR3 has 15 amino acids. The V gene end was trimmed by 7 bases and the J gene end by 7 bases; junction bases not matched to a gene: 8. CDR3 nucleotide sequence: TGCGCCAGCACCCCTAGCGGGGGGGCCAGTAATGAGCAGTTCTTC. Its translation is CASTPSGGASNEQFF.

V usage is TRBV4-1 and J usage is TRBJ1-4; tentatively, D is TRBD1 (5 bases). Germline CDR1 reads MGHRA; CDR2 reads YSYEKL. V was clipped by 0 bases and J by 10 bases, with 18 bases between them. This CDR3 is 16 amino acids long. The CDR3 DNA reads TGCGCCAGCAGCCAAGATCATCGGGGTACAGGCGTAAAACTGTTTTTT. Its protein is CASSQDHRGTGVKLFF.

The CDR3, as DNA: TGTGCCAGCAGTAACTGGACTAGCGGGGAGCTCTCCTACGAGCAGTACTTC. Amino acids: CASSNWTSGELSYEQYF. The chain is built from TRBV6-2 or TRBV6-3 and TRBJ2-7, with 12 nucleotides matching TRBD2. This CDR3 region has 17 residues. CDR1 MNHEY and CDR2 SVGEGT come from the germline V gene. The junction had 8 bases not matched to a gene; V was cut back by 5 bases and J by 0 bases.

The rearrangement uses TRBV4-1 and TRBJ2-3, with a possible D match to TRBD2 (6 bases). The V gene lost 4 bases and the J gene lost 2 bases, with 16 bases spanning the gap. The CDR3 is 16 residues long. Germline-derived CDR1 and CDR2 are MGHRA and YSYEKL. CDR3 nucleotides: TGCGCCAGCAGCCCCCGGGGGACGAGCGACACAGATACGCAGTATTTT. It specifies CASSPRGTSDTDTQYF.

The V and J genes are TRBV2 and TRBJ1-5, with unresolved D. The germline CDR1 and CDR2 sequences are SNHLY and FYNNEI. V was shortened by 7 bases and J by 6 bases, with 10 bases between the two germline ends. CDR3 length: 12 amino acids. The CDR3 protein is CASTEWGQPQHF. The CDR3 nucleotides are TGTGCCAGCACCGAGTGGGGTCAGCCCCAGCATTTT.

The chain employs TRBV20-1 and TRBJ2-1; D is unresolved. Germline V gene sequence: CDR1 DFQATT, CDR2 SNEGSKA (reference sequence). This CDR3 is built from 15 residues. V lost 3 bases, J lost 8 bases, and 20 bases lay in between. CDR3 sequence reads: CSARPLARLQDEQFF. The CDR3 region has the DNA TGCAGTGCTAGGCCCTTGGCCAGGCTCCAGGATGAGCAGTTCTTC.

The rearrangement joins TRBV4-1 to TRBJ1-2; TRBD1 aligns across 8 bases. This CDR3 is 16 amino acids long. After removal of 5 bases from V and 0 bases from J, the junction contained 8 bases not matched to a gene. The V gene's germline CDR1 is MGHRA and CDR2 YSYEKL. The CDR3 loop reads CASSKTGTGANYGYTF. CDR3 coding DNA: TGCGCCAGCAGCAAAACCGGGACAGGAGCTAACTATGGCTACACCTTC.

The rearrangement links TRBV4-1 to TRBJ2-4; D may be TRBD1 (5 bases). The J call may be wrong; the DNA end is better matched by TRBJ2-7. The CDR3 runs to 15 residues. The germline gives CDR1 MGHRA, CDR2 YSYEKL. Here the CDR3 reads CASSQEHRNTHEQYF. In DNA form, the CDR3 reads TGCGCCAGCAGCCAAGAGCACAGGAATACACACGAGCAGTACTTC.

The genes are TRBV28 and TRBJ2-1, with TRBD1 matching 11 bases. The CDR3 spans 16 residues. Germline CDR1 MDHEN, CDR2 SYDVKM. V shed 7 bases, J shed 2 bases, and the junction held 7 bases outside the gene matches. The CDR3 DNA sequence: TGTGCCAGCAACGATGGGACAGGGGGACCCTACAATGAGCAGTTCTTC. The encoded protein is CASNDGTGGPYNEQFF.

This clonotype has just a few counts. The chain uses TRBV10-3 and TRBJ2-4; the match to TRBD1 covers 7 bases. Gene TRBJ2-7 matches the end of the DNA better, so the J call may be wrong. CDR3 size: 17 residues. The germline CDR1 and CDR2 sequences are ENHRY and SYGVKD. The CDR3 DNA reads TGTGCCACACAGGGGAGTGAGGTCGGCTCTCAAATCTACGAGCAGTACTTC. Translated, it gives CATQGSEVGSQIYEQYF.

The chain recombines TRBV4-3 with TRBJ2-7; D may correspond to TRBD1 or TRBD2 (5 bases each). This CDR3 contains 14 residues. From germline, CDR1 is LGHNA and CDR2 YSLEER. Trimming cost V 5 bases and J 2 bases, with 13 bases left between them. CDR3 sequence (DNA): TGCGCCAGCAGCAGATTTCGGGGACCCTACGAGCAGTACTTC. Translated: CASSRFRGPYEQYF.

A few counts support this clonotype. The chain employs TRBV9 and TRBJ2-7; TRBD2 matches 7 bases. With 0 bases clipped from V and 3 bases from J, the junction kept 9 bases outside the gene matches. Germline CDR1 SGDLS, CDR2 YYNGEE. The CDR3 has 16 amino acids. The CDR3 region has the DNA TGTGCCAGCAGCGTAGGTTCGGCTAGCGGTATCTACGAGCAGTACTTC. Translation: CASSVGSASGIYEQYF.

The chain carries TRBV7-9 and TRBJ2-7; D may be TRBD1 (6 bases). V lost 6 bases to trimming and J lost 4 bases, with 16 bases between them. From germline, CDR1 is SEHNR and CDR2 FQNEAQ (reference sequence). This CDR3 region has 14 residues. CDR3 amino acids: CASSTNPTGYEQYF. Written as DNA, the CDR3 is TGTGCCAGCAGTACGAACCCGACAGGTTACGAGCAGTACTTC.

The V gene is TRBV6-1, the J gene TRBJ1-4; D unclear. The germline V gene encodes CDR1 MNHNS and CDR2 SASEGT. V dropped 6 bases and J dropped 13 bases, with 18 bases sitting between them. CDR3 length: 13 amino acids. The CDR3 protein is CASSRYRGPRLFF. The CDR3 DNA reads TGTGCCAGCAGCCGATACAGAGGACCGAGACTGTTTTTT.

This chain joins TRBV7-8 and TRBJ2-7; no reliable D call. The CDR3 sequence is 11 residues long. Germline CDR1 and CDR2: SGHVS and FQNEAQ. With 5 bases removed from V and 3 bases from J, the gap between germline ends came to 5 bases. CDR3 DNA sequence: TGTGCCAGCAGCATAAACTACGAGCAGTACTTC. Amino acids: CASSINYEQYF.

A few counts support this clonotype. The CDR3 reads CATSDRGYNNEQFF. For the CDR3, the DNA is TGTGCCACCAGTGATCGAGGATATAACAATGAGCAGTTCTTC. This chain links TRBV24-1 with TRBJ2-1; no firm D call. V was trimmed by 3 bases and J by 5 bases, leaving 10 bases between them. Per germline, CDR1 KGHDR and CDR2 SFDVKD. CDR3 length equals 14 residues.

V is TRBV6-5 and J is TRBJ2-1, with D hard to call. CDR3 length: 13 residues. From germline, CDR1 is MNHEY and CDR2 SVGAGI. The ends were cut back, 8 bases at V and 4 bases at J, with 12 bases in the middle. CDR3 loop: CASGRHVYNEQFF. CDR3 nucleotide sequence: TGTGCCAGCGGCCGACACGTTTACAATGAGCAGTTCTTC.

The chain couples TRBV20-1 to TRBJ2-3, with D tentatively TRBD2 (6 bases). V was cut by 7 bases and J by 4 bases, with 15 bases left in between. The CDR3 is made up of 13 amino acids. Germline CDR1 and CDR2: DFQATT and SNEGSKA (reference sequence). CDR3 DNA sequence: TGCAGTGGGGGCGGGGAGTACGCAGATACGCAGTATTTT. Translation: CSGGGEYADTQYF.

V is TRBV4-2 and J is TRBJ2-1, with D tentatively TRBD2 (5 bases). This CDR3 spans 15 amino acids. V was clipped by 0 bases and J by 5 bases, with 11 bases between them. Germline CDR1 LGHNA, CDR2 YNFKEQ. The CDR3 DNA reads TGTGCCAGCAGCCAAGACGCTAGCCGCCACAATGAGCAGTTCTTC. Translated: CASSQDASRHNEQFF.